The present TCR beta chain was sequenced within a study of cytomegalovirus exposure and HLA in healthy donors. Study at large: The early release's HLA-typed donors yielded tens of millions of unique TCRs.

This clone was seen a single time. Its antigen remains unidentified. Each donor was nominally healthy when sampled (though unrecorded immune exposures were likely). PCR used 60 Vbeta primers and 13 Jbeta primers. Profiled with immunoSEQ multiplex PCR; TCRdb holds only in-frame clones, not every one. The data show 150,000 to 200,000 clones, around 77% seen once. Findings and caveats of the study: A later analysis reportedly found that, within productive TCRs, an Asian-associated ancestry cluster had fewer N-insertions than the mean observed across the roughly 700 donors. Later analysis showed most CMV-associated TCR beta chains appearing HLA-restricted.

Sequenced input: PBMCs. The sequence derives from a woman aged 40-49 years in good health and CMV-seronegative.

The CDR3 bases are TGCGCCAGCAGCTTCAGCGGGAGTAGGACAGATACGCAGTATTTT. Its translation: CASSFSGSRTDTQYF. This sequence joins TRBV5-1 and TRBJ2-3; 8 bases match TRBD2. V shed 2 bases, J shed 3 bases, and the junction held 5 bases outside the gene matches. CDR1 and CDR2 (germline): SGHRS, YFSETQ. The CDR3 consists of 15 residues.